Each of the 8 T cell receptor beta chains below was sequenced from the same sample in a study of blood T cell repertoires in COVID-19. Profiling relied on immunoSEQ multiplex PCR, and the TCRdb table lists in-frame clones only, not all of them. The sample records around 88,000 clones, about 88% being singletons. The specimen was peripheral blood. These receptor sequences come from a woman of 80 years or more with acute or convalescent COVID-19.

The V and J genes are TRBV5-5 and TRBJ1-2; D not certain. V lost 3 bases to trimming and J lost 1 base, with 7 bases between them. From germline, CDR1 is SGHKS and CDR2 YYEKEE (reference sequence). The CDR3 extends over 13 amino acids. The CDR3 loop reads CASSSTGNYGYTF. The CDR3 DNA is TGTGCCAGCAGCTCGACGGGTAACTATGGCTACACCTTC.

This clone was detected once. The V call is TRBV5-1, the J call TRBJ1-2, with D uncertain. Trimming shortened V by 1 base and J by 3 bases, and 7 bases separated the two germline ends. Germline CDR1 is SGHRS and CDR2 is YFSETQ. This CDR3 is built from 13 residues. The DNA for the CDR3 is TGCGCCAGCAGCTTGCCCCCTGACTATGGCTACACCTTC. It translates to CASSLPPDYGYTF.

This sequence joins TRBV28 and TRBJ2-2; 8 bases map to TRBD2. V was pared by 7 bases and J by 5 bases, with 15 bases of the junction left unmatched. Germline V CDR1 and CDR2: MDHEN, SYDVKM. The CDR3 consists of 17 residues. CDR3 in amino acids: CASTLTSRLARTGELFF. The DNA of the CDR3 is TGTGCCAGCACCCTAACCTCCAGACTAGCGAGAACCGGGGAGCTGTTTTTT.

This chain uses TRBV6-2 or TRBV6-3 with TRBJ2-2; D is unresolved. Germline assignment: CDR1 MNHEY and CDR2 SVGEGT. Between the trimmed V and J ends, which lost 7 bases and 6 bases, there was a span of 15 bases. This CDR3 region has 14 residues. This CDR3 is CASIPASQAGELFF. The CDR3 nucleotides read TGTGCCAGCATCCCAGCGAGTCAAGCCGGGGAGCTGTTTTTT.

This rearrangement joins TRBV7-2 to TRBJ2-3; 11 bases fit TRBD2. There are 16 residues in the CDR3. Germline CDR1 is SGHTA and CDR2 is FQGNSA. The junction had 7 bases not matched to a gene; V was cut back by 6 bases and J by 2 bases. This chain's CDR3 is CASRYPGLAATDTQYF. In DNA form, the CDR3 reads TGTGCCAGCAGGTATCCGGGACTAGCGGCCACAGATACGCAGTATTTT.

This chain uses TRBV2 with TRBJ1-2, with a weak D call TRBD1 (5 bases). Per germline, CDR1 SNHLY and CDR2 FYNNEI. The V gene lost 5 bases and the J gene lost 1 base, with 8 bases spanning the gap. This CDR3 is built from 13 residues. Here the CDR3 reads CASSSTVNYGYTF. CDR3 DNA: TGTGCCAGCAGTTCGACAGTTAACTATGGCTACACCTTC.

The chain employs TRBV2 and TRBJ2-1; maybe TRBD2 (6 bases). The CDR3 length is 12 residues. From germline, CDR1 is SNHLY and CDR2 FYNNEI. Trimming removed 7 bases at V and 4 bases at J, with 8 bases between. As DNA, the CDR3 is TGTGCCAGCAAGACTAGTTACAATGAGCAGTTCTTC. Protein sequence: CASKTSYNEQFF.

This chain uses TRBV4-3 with TRBJ1-2; D not resolved. The V gene lost 3 bases and the J gene lost 4 bases, with 18 bases spanning the gap. Germline loops: CDR1 LGHNA, CDR2 YSLEER. The CDR3 extends over 16 amino acids. Written as DNA, the CDR3 is TGCGCCAGCAGCCAGTCTCCAGCGGGATCTTTCTATGGCTACACCTTC. Translation gives CASSQSPAGSFYGYTF.